The clone carrying this T cell receptor beta chain has at least ten counts. The antigen remains undetermined. Diagnoses were established using clinical symptoms, serum thyroxine and TRAb, thyroid ultrasound and orbital computed tomography. From under 12 ml of fresh peripheral blood, PBMCs were isolated. This sample stems from a study of T cells in Graves' hyperthyroidism and ophthalmopathy. Overall study results and limits: Ophthalmopathy was predicted by the model a median of roughly 6.6 months ahead of onset. Expanded thyroid clonotypes (above 0.001) were mostly also found in blood.

Between the trimmed V and J ends, which lost 8 bases and 3 bases, there was a span of 16 bases. The CDR3 has 14 amino acids. The germline V gene encodes CDR1 SGHTA and CDR2 FQGNSA. Amplification of TCR beta CDR3 regions was performed using RNA transcripts as template. The HTBI set primed first-round TCR CDR3 RT-PCR. TCRdb re-called the multiplex PCR reads through MiXCR, storing one row per CDR3 protein. The sample has hundreds of thousands of distinct CDR3 sequences, 20% seen once. Sequencing was carried out using blood. The chain combines TRBV7-2 with TRBJ2-5, with a weak D call TRBD2 (6 bases). This clonotype was obtained from a man aged 25-40 years with Graves' ophthalmopathy. The CDR3 loop is CASQPSGGKETQYF. As DNA, the CDR3 is TGTGCCAGCCAGCCCAGCGGAGGGAAAGAGACCCAGTACTTC.